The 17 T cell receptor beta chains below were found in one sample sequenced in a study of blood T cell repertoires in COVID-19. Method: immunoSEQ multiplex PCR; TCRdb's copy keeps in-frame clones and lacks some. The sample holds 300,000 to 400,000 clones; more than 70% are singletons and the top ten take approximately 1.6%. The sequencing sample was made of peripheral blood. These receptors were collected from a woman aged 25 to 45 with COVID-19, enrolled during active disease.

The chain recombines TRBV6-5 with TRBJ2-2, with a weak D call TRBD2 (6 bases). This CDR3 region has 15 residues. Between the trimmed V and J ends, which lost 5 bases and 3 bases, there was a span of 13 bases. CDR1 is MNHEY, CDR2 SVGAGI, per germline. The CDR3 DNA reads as TGTGCCAGCAGTCGCGGGGTAGTGGACACCGGGGAGCTGTTTTTT. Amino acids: CASSRGVVDTGELFF.

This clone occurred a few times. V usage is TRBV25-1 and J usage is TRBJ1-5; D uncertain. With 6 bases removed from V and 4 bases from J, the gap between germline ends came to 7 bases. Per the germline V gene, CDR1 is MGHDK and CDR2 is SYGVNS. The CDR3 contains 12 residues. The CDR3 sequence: CASSGSNQPQHF. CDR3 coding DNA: TGTGCCAGCAGCGGGTCAAATCAGCCCCAGCATTTT. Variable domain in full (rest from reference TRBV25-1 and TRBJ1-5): EADIYQTPRYLVIGTGKKITLECSQTMGHDKMYWYQQDPGMELHLIHYSYGVNSTEKGDLSSESTVSRIRTEHFPLTLESARPSHTSQYLCASSGSNQPQHFGDGTRLSIL.

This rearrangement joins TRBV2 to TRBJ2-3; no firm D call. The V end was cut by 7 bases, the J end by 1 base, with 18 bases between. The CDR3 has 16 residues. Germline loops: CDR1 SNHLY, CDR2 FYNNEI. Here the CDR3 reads CASNGGRPRGTDTQYF. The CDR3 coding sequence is TGTGCCAGCAACGGTGGCAGGCCCCGAGGCACAGATACGCAGTATTTT.

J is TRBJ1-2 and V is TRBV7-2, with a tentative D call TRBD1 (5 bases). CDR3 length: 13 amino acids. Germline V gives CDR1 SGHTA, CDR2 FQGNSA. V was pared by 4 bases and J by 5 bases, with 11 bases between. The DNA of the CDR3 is TGTGCCAGCAGCTCACAGGTGCTTTATGGCTACACCTTC. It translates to CASSSQVLYGYTF. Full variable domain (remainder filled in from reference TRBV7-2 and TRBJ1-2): GAGVSQSPSNKVTEKGKDVELRCDPISGHTALYWYRQSLGQGLEFLIYFQGNSAPDKSGLPSDRFSAERTGGSVSTLTIQRTQQEDSAVYLCASSSQVLYGYTFGSGTRLTVV.

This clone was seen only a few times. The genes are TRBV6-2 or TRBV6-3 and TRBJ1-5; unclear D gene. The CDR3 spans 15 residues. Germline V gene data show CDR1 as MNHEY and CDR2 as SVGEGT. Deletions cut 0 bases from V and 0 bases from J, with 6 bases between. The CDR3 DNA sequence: TGTGCCAGCAGTTACTCTGTTAATAGCAATCAGCCCCAGCATTTT. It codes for CASSYSVNSNQPQHF.

CDR3 DNA sequence: TGCGCCAGCAGCTTCGGGGGGGCCGTACAAGAGACCCAGTACTTC. Protein: CASSFGGAVQETQYF. The J gene is TRBJ2-5, the V gene TRBV5-1; 8 bases match TRBD2. This CDR3 is built from 15 residues. V lost 2 bases to trimming and J lost 2 bases; unmatched junction nucleotides: 5. Germline V gene lookup returns CDR1 SGHRS and CDR2 YFSETQ.

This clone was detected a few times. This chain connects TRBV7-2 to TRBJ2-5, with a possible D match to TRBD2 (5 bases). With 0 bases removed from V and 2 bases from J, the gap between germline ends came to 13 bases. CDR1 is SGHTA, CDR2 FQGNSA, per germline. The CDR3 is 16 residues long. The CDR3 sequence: CASSLASGIPQETQYF. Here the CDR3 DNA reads TGTGCCAGCAGCTTAGCCAGCGGTATTCCTCAAGAGACCCAGTACTTC. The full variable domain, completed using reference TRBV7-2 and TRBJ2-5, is GAGVSQSPSNKVTEKGKDVELRCDPISGHTALYWYRQSLGQGLEFLIYFQGNSAPDKSGLPSDRFSAERTGGSVSTLTIQRTQQEDSAVYLCASSLASGIPQETQYFGPGTRLLVL.

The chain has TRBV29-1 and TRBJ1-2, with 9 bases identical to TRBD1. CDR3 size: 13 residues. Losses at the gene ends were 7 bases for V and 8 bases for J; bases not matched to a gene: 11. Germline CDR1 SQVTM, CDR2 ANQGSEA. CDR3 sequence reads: CSGGQGEISGYTF. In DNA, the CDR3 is TGCAGCGGGGGACAGGGCGAAATTAGCGGCTACACCTTC.

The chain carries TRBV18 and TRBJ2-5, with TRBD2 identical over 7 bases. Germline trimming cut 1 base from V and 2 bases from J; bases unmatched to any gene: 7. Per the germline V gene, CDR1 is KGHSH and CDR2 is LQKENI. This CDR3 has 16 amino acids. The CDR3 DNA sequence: TGTGCCAGCTCACCACGATCGGGAGGTGGGCAAGAGACCCAGTACTTC. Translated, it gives CASSPRSGGGQETQYF.

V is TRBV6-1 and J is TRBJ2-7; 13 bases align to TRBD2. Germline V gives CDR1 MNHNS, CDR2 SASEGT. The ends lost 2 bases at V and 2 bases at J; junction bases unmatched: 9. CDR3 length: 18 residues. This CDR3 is CASSEMTSGGLYTYEQYV. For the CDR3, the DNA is TGTGCCAGCAGTGAAATGACTAGCGGGGGGCTTTACACCTACGAGCAGTACGTC.

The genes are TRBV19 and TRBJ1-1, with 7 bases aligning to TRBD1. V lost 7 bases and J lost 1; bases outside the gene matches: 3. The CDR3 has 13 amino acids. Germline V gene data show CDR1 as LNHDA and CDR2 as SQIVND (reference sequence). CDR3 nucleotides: TGTGCCAGTACCGGGGACAGGAACACTGAAGCTTTCTTT. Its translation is CASTGDRNTEAFF.

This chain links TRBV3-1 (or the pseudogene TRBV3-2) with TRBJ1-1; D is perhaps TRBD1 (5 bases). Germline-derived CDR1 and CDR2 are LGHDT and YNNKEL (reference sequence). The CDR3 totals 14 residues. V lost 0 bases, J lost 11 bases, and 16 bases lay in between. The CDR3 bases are TGTGCCAGCAGCCAAGATTACCGGGGGAGGTCGGCTTTCTTT. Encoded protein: CASSQDYRGRSAFF.

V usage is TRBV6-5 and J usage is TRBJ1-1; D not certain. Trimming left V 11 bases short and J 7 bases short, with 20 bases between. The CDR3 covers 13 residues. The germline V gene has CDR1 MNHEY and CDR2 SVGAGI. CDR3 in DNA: TGTGCCTCAACGGAAGATATCCGCGGTGAAGCTTTCTTT. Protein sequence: CASTEDIRGEAFF.

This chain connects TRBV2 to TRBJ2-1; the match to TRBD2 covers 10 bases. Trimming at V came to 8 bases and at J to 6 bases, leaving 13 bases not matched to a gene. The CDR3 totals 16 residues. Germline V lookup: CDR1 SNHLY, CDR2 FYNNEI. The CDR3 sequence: CASRAASGGARNEQFF. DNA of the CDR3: TGTGCCAGCCGGGCGGCAAGCGGGGGGGCCCGCAATGAGCAGTTCTTC.

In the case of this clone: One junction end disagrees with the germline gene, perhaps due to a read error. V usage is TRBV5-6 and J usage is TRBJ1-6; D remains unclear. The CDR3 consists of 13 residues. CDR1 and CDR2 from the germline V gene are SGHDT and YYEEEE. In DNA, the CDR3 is TGTGCCAGCAGCTTGGGGTATAGTTCACCCCTCCACTTT. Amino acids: CASSLGYSSPLHF.

This CDR3 is CASSPLVQASYNEQFF. The CDR3 region has the DNA TGTGCCAGCAGTCCACTGGTGCAGGCCTCCTACAATGAGCAGTTCTTC. The gene calls are TRBV28 and TRBJ2-1; no firm D call. The CDR3 sequence is 16 residues long. Germline CDR1 is MDHEN and CDR2 is SYDVKM. Trimming shortened V by 5 bases and J by 0 bases, and 14 bases separated the two germline ends.

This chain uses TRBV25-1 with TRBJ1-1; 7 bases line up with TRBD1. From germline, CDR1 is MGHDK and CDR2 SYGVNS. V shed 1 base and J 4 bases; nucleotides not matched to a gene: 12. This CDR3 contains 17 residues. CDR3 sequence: CASSEFDREWGGTEAFF. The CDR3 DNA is TGTGCCAGCAGTGAATTTGACAGGGAGTGGGGTGGCACTGAAGCTTTCTTT.